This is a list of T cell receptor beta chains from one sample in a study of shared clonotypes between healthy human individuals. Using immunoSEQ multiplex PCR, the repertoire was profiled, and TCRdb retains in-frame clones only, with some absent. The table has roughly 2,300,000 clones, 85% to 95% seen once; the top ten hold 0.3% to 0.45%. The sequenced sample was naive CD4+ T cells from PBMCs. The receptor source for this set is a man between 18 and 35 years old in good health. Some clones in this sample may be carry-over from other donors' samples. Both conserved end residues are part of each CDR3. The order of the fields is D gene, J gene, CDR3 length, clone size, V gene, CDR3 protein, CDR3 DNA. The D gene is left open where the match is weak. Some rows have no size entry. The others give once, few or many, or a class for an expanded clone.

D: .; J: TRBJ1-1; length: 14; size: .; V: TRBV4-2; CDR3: CASSHRQEGTEAFF; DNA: TGTGCCAGCAGCCACAGACAGGAGGGGACTGAAGCTTTCTTT
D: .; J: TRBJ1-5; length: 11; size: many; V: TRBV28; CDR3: CASSLGQPQHF; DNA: TGTGCCAGCAGTTTAGGTCAGCCCCAGCATTTT
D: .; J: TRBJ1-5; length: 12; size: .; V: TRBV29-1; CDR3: CSVAGRNQPQHF; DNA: TGCAGCGTTGCGGGCCGAAATCAGCCCCAGCATTTT
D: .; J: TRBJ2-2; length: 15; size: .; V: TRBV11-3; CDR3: CASSPGDQNTGELFF; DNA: TGTGCCAGCAGCCCGGGGGACCAAAACACCGGGGAGCTGTTTTTT
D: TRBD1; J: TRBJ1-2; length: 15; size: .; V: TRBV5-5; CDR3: CASSSGQGANYGYTF; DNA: TGTGCCAGCAGCTCGGGACAGGGGGCTAACTATGGCTACACCTTC
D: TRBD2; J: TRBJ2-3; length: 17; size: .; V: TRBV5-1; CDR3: CASSRLPGLAGGDTQYF; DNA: TGCGCCAGCAGCCGCCTCCCAGGACTAGCGGGAGGTGATACGCAGTATTTT
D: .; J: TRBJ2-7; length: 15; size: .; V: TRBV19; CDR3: CASFNETGETYEQYF; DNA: TGTGCCAGTTTCAACGAGACAGGCGAAACCTACGAGCAGTACTTC
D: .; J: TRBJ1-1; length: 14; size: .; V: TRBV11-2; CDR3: CASSFSRGNTEAFF; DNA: TGTGCCAGCAGCTTCTCCCGGGGGAACACTGAAGCTTTCTTT
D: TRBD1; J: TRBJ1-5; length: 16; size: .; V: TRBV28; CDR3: CASTSTAGQGAQPQHF; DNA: TGTGCCAGCACCTCCACAGCGGGACAGGGGGCCCAGCCCCAGCATTTT
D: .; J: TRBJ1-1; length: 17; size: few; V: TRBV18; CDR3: CASSPTPRTDGNTEAFF; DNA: TGTGCCAGCTCACCTACTCCACGGACGGATGGCAACACTGAAGCTTTCTTT
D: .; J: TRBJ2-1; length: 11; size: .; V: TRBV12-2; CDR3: CASRLGAVQFF; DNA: TGTGCAAGTCGCTTAGGTGCGGTGCAGTTCTTC
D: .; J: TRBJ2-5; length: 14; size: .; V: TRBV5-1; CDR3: CASSLGTSQETQYF; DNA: TGCGCCAGCAGCTTGGGGACTTCGCAAGAGACCCAGTACTTC
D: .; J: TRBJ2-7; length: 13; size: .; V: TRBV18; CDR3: CASSPKGEHEQYF; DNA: TGTGCCAGCTCCCCGAAGGGGGAACACGAGCAGTACTTC
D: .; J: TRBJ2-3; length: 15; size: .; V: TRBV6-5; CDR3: CASSYGRPSTDTQYF; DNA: TGTGCCAGCAGTTACGGGCGCCCGAGCACAGATACGCAGTATTTT
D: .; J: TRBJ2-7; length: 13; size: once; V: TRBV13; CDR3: CASRLRPSYEQYF; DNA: TGTGCCAGCAGGCTACGGCCCTCCTACGAGCAGTACTTC
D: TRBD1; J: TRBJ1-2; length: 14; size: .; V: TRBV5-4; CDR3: CASAQGQGNYGYTF; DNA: TGTGCCAGCGCGCAGGGACAGGGGAACTATGGCTACACCTTC
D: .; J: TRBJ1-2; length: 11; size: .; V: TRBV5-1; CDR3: CASRRDAGYTF; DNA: TGCGCCAGCCGCCGGGACGCCGGCTACACCTTC
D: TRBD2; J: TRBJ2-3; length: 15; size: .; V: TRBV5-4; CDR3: CASSLPTSGSDTQYF; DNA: TGTGCCAGCAGCTTACCGACTAGCGGGAGCGATACGCAGTATTTT
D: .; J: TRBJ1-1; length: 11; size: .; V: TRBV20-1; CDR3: CSGGEGTEAFF; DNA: TGCAGTGGCGGGGAAGGCACTGAAGCTTTCTTT
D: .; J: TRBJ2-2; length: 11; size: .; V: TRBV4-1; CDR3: CASSKNGELFF; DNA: TGCGCCAGCAGCAAGAACGGGGAGCTGTTTTTT
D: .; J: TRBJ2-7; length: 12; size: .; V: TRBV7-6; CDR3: CASSPRTMEQYF; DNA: TGTGCCAGCAGCCCCCGTACGATGGAGCAGTACTTC
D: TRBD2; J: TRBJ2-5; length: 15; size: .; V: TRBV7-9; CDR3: CASSRRTSGQEAQYF; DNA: TGTGCCAGCAGCCGTAGGACTAGCGGGCAGGAGGCCCAGTACTTC
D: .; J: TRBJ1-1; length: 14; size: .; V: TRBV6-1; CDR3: CASSEWLEGWGAFF; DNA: TGTGCCAGCAGTGAATGGCTTGAGGGGTGGGGCGCTTTCTTT
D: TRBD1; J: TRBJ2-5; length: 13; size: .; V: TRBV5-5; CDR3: CASSVEGAKTQYF; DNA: TGTGCCAGCAGCGTAGAGGGGGCGAAGACCCAGTACTTC
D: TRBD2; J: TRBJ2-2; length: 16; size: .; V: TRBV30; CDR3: CAWSRLAGTNTGELFF; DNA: TGTGCCTGGAGTCGGCTAGCGGGTACGAACACCGGGGAGCTGTTTTTT
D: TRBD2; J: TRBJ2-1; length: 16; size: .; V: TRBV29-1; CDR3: CSVGDRLAAGYNEQFF; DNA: TGCAGCGTTGGAGACAGACTAGCTGCGGGGTACAATGAGCAGTTCTTC